This T cell receptor (beta chain) was found in a study of tumor and adjacent non-tumor tissue in lung cancer. A note on this clonotype: Its target is not known. One junction end does not reproduce the germline sequence, and a read error may be involved.

No cell sorting was done before RNA was extracted from the tissue. TCRbeta libraries were built with three rounds of nested PCR, modified from ARM-PCR. Using its own MiXCR run on the multiplex PCR reads, TCRdb lists one record per CDR3 protein. The data hold over 100,000 distinct CDR3 sequences, with approximately 71% observed a single time. Study-wide findings and caveats: In normal lung, the top 100 clones were significantly more dominant than in tumor.

What was sequenced was lung tumor tissue. The sequence was obtained from a woman aged 55-69 years with non-small cell lung cancer.

The CDR3 nucleotides read TGTGGTAGCAGCTACGGGACTAGCTGGAGCTACGAGCAGTGCTTC. It yields the protein CGSSYGTSWSYEQCF. The chain couples TRBV11-2 to TRBJ2-7; 9 bases line up with TRBD2. Germline CDR1 SGHAT, CDR2 FQNNGV. CDR3 length: 15 amino acids.